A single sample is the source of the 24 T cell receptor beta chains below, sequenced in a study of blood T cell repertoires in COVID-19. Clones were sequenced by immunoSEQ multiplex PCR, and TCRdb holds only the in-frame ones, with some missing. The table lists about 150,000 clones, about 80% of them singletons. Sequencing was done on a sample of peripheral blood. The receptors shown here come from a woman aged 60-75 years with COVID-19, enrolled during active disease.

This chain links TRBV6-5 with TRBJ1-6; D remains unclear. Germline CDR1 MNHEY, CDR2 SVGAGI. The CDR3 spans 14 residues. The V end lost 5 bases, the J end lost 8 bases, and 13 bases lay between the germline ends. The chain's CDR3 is CASSRYRADSPLHF. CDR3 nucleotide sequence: TGTGCCAGCAGTCGTTACCGCGCGGATTCACCCCTCCACTTT.

The CDR3: CASSWERDEQFF. CDR3 DNA sequence: TGCGCCAGCAGCTGGGAGAGGGATGAGCAGTTCTTC. The chain has TRBV5-1 and TRBJ2-1; weak D call: TRBD2 (5 bases). V lost 3 bases and J 8 bases, leaving 9 bases between the germline ends. Germline V gene data show CDR1 as SGHRS and CDR2 as YFSETQ. The CDR3 is made up of 12 amino acids.

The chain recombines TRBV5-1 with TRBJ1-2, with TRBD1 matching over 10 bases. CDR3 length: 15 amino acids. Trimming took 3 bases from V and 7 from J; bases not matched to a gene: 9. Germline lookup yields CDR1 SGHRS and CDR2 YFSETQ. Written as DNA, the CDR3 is TGCGCCAGCAGCTCTTCGGGGACAGGGGTTTCTGGCTACACCTTC. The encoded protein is CASSSSGTGVSGYTF.

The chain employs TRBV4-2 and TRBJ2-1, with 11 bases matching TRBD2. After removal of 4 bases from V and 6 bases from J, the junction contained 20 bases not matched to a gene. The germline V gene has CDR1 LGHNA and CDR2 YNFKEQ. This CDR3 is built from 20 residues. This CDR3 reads CASSLSGLAGGRRKSNEQFF. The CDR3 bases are TGTGCCAGCAGCCTAAGCGGGCTAGCGGGGGGCCGCCGGAAATCCAATGAGCAGTTCTTC.

The chain's CDR3 is CASSQGHPNTEAFF. The DNA for the CDR3 is TGTGCCAGCAGCCAAGGACACCCGAACACTGAAGCTTTCTTT. The rearrangement links TRBV3-1 (or the pseudogene TRBV3-2) to TRBJ1-1; D gene uncertain. V lost 1 base and J 1 base, leaving 7 bases between the germline ends. CDR1 LGHDT and CDR2 YNNKEL come from the germline V gene (reference sequence). The CDR3 has 14 residues.

CDR3 nucleotide sequence: TGTGCCAGCAGCTTATTGGCTAGCGGGAGGGACTACGAGCAGTACTTC. It encodes CASSLLASGRDYEQYF. V gene TRBV7-6 combines with J gene TRBJ2-7, with TRBD2 identical over 12 bases. Germline assignment: CDR1 SGHVS and CDR2 FNYEAQ. The CDR3 extends over 16 amino acids. The V and J ends lost 2 bases and 3 bases, in that order; junction bases with no gene match: 5.

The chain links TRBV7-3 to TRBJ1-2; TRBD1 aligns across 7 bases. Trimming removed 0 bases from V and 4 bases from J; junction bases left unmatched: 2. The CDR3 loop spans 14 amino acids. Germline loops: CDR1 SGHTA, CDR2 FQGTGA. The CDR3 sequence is CASSLTGGPYGYTF. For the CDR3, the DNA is TGTGCCAGCAGCTTAACAGGGGGCCCCTATGGCTACACCTTC.

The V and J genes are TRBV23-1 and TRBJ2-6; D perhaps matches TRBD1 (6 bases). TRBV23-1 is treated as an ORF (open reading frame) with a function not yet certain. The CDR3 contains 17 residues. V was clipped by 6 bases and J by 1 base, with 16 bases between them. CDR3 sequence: CASRIGQFSSGANVLTF. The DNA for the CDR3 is TGCGCCAGCAGGATCGGACAGTTTAGTTCTGGGGCCAACGTCCTGACTTTC.

The CDR3 loop is CASSQPLTVFSGNTIYF. The CDR3 coding sequence is TGCGCCAGCAGCCAGCCTCTGACAGTCTTCTCTGGAAACACCATATATTTT. The rearrangement uses TRBV4-1 and TRBJ1-3, with D possibly matching TRBD1 (5 bases). CDR1 and CDR2 from the germline V gene are MGHRA and YSYEKL. V lost 3 bases and J 0 bases, leaving 15 bases between the germline ends. The CDR3 contains 17 residues.

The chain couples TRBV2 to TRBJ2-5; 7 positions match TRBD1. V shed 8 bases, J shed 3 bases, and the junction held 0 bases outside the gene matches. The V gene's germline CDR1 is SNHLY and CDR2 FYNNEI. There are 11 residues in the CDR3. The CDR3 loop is CASGTEETQYF. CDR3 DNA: TGTGCCAGCGGGACAGAAGAGACCCAGTACTTC.

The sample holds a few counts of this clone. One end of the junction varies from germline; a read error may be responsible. CDR3 nucleotide sequence: TGTGCCAGCTCATCACCGGGGGGAAGCAATCAGCCCCAGCATTTT. Amino acids: CASSSPGGSNQPQHF. V gene TRBV18 combines with J gene TRBJ1-5; possibly TRBD1 for D (5 bases). The CDR3 spans 15 residues. Germline-derived CDR1 and CDR2 are KGHSH and LQKENI. The variable domain in full, completed from reference TRBV18 and TRBJ1-5, reads NAGVMQNPRHLVRRRGQEARLRCSPMKGHSHVYWYRQLPEEGLKFMVYLQKENIIDESGMPKERFSAEFPKEGPSILRIQQVVRGDSAAYFCASSSPGGSNQPQHFGDGTRLSIL.

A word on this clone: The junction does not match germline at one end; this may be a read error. The CDR3 region is CAIRVRDYSEQFF. In DNA form, the CDR3 reads TGTGCCATCAGGGTGCGGGACTACAGTGAGCAGTTCTTC. The gene calls are TRBV10-3 and TRBJ2-1; 7 bases align to TRBD2. The germline gives CDR1 ENHRY, CDR2 SYGVKD. The CDR3 spans 13 residues.

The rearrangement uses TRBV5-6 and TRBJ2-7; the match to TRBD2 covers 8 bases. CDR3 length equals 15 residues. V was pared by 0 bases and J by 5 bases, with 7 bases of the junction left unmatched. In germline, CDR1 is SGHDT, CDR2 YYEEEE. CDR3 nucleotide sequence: TGTGCCAGCAGCTTGGGAAGCGGGAGTTCCCACGAGCAGTACTTC. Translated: CASSLGSGSSHEQYF.

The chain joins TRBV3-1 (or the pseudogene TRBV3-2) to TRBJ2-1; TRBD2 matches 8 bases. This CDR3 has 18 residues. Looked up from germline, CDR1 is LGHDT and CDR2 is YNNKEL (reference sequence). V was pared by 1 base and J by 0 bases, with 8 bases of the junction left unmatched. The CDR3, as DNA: TGTGCCAGCAGCCAAGGAGTTAGCGGGGTTAGCTCCTACAATGAGCAGTTCTTC. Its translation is CASSQGVSGVSSYNEQFF.

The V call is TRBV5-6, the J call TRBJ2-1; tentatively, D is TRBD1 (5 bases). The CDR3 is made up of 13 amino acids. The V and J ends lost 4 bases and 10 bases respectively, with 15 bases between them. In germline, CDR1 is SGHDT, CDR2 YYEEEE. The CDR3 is CASSPPFREEQFF. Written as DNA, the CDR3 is TGTGCCAGCAGCCCCCCGTTCAGGGAAGAGCAGTTCTTC.

CDR3: CASSRGQALNEQFF. Written as DNA, the CDR3 is TGTGCCAGCTCACGAGGACAAGCGCTCAATGAGCAGTTCTTC. The gene calls are TRBV18 and TRBJ2-1; D might be TRBD1 (5 bases). Germline V gene sequence: CDR1 KGHSH, CDR2 LQKENI. Trimming stripped 4 bases from V and 6 bases from J, with 13 bases between. This CDR3 has 14 residues.

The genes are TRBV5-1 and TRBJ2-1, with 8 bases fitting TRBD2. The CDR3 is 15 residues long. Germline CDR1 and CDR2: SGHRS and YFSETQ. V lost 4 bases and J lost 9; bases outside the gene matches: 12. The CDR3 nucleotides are TGCGCCAGCAGCCCAGGAGGGACTAGAACCCTTGAGCAGTTCTTC. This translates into CASSPGGTRTLEQFF.

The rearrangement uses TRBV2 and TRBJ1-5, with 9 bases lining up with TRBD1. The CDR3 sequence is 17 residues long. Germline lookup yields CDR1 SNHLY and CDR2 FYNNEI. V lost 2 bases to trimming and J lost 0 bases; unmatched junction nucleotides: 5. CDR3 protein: CASSELQGAGSNQPQHF. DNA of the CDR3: TGTGCCAGCAGTGAACTACAGGGGGCAGGTAGCAATCAGCCCCAGCATTTT.

The CDR3: CATRDRTYEQYV. DNA of the CDR3: TGTGCCACCAGGGACAGGACCTACGAGCAGTACGTC. The V and J genes are TRBV15 and TRBJ2-7; TRBD1 aligns across 7 bases. This CDR3 is 12 amino acids long. The junction had 1 base not matched to a gene; V was cut back by 6 bases and J by 2 bases. CDR1 LNHNV and CDR2 YYDKDF come from the germline V gene (reference sequence).

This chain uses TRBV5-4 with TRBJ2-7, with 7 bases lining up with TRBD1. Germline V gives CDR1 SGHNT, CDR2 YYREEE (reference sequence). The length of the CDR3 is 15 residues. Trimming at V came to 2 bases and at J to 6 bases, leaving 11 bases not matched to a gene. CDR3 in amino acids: CASSFGDSHQVEQYV. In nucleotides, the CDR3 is TGTGCCAGCAGCTTCGGGGACAGCCACCAGGTCGAGCAGTACGTC.

CDR3 DNA sequence: TGTGCCAGCAGCTTGGGACAGGAGTATGGCTACACCTTC. Protein sequence: CASSLGQEYGYTF. The chain employs TRBV7-3 and TRBJ1-2; TRBD1 matches at 8 bases. The CDR3 length is 13 residues. V lost 3 bases and J lost 5; bases outside the gene matches: 2. The germline CDR1 and CDR2 sequences are SGHTA and FQGTGA.

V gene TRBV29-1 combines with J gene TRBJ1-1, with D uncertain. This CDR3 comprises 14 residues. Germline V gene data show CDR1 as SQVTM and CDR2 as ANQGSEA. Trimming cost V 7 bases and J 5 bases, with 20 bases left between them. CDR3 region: CSAVGEESVTEAFF. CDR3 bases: TGCAGCGCCGTAGGTGAGGAATCGGTAACTGAAGCTTTCTTT.

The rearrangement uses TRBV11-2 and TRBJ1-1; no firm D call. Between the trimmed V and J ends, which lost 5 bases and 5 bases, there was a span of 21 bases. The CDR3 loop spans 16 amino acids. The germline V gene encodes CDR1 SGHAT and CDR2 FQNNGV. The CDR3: CASSLQQTSKATEAFF. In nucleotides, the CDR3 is TGTGCCAGCAGCCTCCAGCAGACAAGCAAAGCTACTGAAGCTTTCTTT.

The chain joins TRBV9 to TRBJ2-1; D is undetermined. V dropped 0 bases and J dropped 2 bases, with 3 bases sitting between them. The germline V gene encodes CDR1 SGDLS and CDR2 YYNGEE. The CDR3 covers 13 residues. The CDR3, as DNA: TGTGCCAGCAGCGTAGATACCTACAATGAGCAGTTCTTC. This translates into CASSVDTYNEQFF.